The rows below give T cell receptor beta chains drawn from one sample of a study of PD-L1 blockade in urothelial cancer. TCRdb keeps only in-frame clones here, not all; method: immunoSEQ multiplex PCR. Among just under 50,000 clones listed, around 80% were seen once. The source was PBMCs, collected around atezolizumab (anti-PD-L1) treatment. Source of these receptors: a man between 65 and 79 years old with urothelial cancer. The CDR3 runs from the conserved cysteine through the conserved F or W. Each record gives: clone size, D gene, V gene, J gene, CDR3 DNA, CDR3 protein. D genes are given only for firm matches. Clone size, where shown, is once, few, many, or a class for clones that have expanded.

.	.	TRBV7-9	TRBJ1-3	TGTGCCAGCAGCTTTTGGGGGCAACCTGGAAACACCATATATTTT	CASSFWGQPGNTIYF
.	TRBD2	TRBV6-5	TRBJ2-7	TGTGCCAGCAGTTACTCGACTAGCGGGCTAACCTACGAGCAGTACTTC	CASSYSTSGLTYEQYF
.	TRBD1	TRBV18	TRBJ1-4	TGTGCCAGCTCCCAGGGACAGCCACGCATCGAAAAACTGTTTTTT	CASSQGQPRIEKLFF
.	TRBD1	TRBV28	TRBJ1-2	TGTGCCAGCAGTCCAGAGGGACAGGCACTCGACTATGGCTACACCTTC	CASSPEGQALDYGYTF
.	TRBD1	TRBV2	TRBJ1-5	TGTGCCAGCTGCTATGGATGGACAGGGGATGAGCCCCAGCATTTT	CASCYGWTGDEPQHF
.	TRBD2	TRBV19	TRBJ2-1	TGTGCCAGTAGTGCCACGGGACTAGCGGGAGGGCGCCCCTACAATGAGCAGTTCTTC	CASSATGLAGGRPYNEQFF
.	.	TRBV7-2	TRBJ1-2	TGTGCCAGCAGCTATAGCAACTATGGCTACACCTTC	CASSYSNYGYTF
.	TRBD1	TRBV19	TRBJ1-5	TGTGCCAGTAGTACACAGGGGTCTCAGGGCAATCAGCCCCAGCATTTT	CASSTQGSQGNQPQHF
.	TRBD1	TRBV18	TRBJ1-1	TGTGCCAGCTCACCAGGACAGGGGATCATGAACACTGAAGCTTTCTTT	CASSPGQGIMNTEAFF
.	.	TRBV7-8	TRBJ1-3	TGTGCCAGCAGCTTACCCGGGTACTCTGGAAACACCATATATTTT	CASSLPGYSGNTIYF
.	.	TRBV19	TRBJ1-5	TGTGCCAGTAGTCTAGGACAGTTAAATCAGCCCCAGCATTTT	CASSLGQLNQPQHF
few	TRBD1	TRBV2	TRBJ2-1	TGTGCCAGCACCTCCGACAGGGTAAATGAGCAGTTCTTC	CASTSDRVNEQFF
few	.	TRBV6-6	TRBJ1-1	TGTGCCAGCAGTTATGTGGAGTCGGGCACTGAAGCTTTCTTT	CASSYVESGTEAFF
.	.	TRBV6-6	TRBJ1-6	TGTGCCAGCAAAGAAGAGAAGAATTCACCCCTCCACTTT	CASKEEKNSPLHF
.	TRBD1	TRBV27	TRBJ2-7	TGTGCCAGCAGTCTACAGGGGAAGGGGGCCTACGAGCAGTACTTC	CASSLQGKGAYEQYF
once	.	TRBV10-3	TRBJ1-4	TGTGCCATCGGGGCAGGGGAGCGAGAAAAACTGTTTTTT	CAIGAGEREKLFF
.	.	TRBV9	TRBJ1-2	TGTGCCAGCAGCGTAGCACCGGGGACTAACTATGGCTACACCTTC	CASSVAPGTNYGYTF
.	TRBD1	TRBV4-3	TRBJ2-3	TGCGCCAGCAGCCAAGGGGGACAGGGGTTCGGGCAGTATTTT	CASSQGGQGFGQYF
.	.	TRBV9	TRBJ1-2	TGTGCCAGCAGAGCGGGGGGGGTCTCGCGGGGTTATGGCTACACCTTC	CASRAGGVSRGYGYTF
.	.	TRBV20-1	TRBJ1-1	TGCAGTGCCCAATACGGGGCTGAAGCTTTCTTT	CSAQYGAEAFF
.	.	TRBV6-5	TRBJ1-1	TGTGCCAGCAGTCCCCGGGGGGGTGGAACTGAAGCTTTCTTT	CASSPRGGGTEAFF
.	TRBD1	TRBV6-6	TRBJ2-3	TGTGCCAGCAGCTACAGGGGCAAAGATACGCAGTATTTT	CASSYRGKDTQYF
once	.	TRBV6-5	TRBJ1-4	TGTGCCAGCAGGATAGGAGGACGGGAAAAACTGTTTTTT	CASRIGGREKLFF
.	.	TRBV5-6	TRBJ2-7	TGTGCCAGCAGCTTGCTAGTTTCGGGCGAGCAGTACTTC	CASSLLVSGEQYF
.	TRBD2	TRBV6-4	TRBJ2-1	TGTGCCAGCAGCGAGTGGGCTAGCGGGGGGAACTACAATGAGCAGTTCTTC	CASSEWASGGNYNEQFF
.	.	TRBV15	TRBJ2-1	TGTGCCACCAGCAGAGATACAGGGGAGCAGTTCTTC	CATSRDTGEQFF
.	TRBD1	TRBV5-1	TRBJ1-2	TGCGCCAGCAGCGGTCCCGGGACAGGGGACGGTGGCTACACCTTC	CASSGPGTGDGGYTF
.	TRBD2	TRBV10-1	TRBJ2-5	TGCGCCAGCATCCACCAGGGAGGGGAGACCCAGTACTTC	CASIHQGGETQYF
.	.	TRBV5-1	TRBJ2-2	TGCGCCAGCAGCCTCCTGCCGGGAGAGAACACCGGGGAGCTGTTTTTT	CASSLLPGENTGELFF
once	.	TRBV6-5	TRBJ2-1	TGTGCCAGCAGTTCTGCGACCCGGGGTGGCTATGAGCAGTTCTTC	CASSSATRGGYEQFF
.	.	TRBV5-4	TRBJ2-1	TGTGCCAGCAGCTTGGGGGGCGGGATCGCCTACAATGAGCAGTTCTTC	CASSLGGGIAYNEQFF
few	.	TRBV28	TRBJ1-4	TGTGCCAGCAGTTTAGCGGGGGGGGGTGAAAAACTGTTTTTT	CASSLAGGGEKLFF
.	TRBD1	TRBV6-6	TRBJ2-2	TGTGCCAGCAGTAGGACAGGGTCCGGGGAGCTGTTTTTT	CASSRTGSGELFF
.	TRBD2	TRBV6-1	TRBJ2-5	TGTGCCAGCATTACCATAGCGGGATCCGTGGAGACCCAGTACTTC	CASITIAGSVETQYF
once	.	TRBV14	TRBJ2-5	TGTGCCAGCAGCCAAGTATATTCCCGCCAAGAGACCCAGTACTTC	CASSQVYSRQETQYF
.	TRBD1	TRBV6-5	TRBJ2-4	TGTGCCAGCAGTTACTCAAGGGACAGGTCGGTAGGCATTCAGTACTTC	CASSYSRDRSVGIQYF
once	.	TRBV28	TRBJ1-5	TGTGCCAGCAGTGACCACGGGGGAGGTCAGCCCCAGCATTTT	CASSDHGGGQPQHF
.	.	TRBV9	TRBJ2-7	TGTGCCAGCAGCGGAATGACAGTTGGCGACGAGCAGTACTTC	CASSGMTVGDEQYF
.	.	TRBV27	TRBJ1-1	TGTGCCAGCAGTTTATCGGCAGGTCTCGGCACTGAAGCTTTCTTT	CASSLSAGLGTEAFF
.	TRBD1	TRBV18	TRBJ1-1	TGTGCCAGCTCACCAGATGAGACAGGGGCGGGCACTGAAGCTTTCTTT	CASSPDETGAGTEAFF
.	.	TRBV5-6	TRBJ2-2	TGTGCCAGCAGCTCGGGCGGGACAGTGAACACCGGGGAGCTGTTTTTT	CASSSGGTVNTGELFF
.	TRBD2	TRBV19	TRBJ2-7	TGTGCCAGTAGTCGCGGGAGGGTCCACGAGCAGTACTTC	CASSRGRVHEQYF
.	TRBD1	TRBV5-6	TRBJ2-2	TGTGCCAGCAGTGCGGGGACAGGACGTACCGGGGAGCTGTTTTTT	CASSAGTGRTGELFF
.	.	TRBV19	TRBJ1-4	TGTGCCAGTAGTACCCTAGAGCCAACTAATGAAAAACTGTTTTTT	CASSTLEPTNEKLFF
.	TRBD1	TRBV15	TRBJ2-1	TGTGCCACCAGCACCGGGACAGGGGGGACTGAGCAGTTCTTC	CATSTGTGGTEQFF
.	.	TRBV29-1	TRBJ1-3	TGCAGCGTTGACGCACGGAGGGGTGGAAACACCATATATTTT	CSVDARRGGNTIYF
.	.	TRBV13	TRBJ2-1	TGTGCCAGCAGCGCGGAGGGAGACAATGAGCAGTTCTTC	CASSAEGDNEQFF
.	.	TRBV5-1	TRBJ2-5	TGCGCCAGCAGCTCCGAGCCCGTCCAAGAGACCCAGTACTTC	CASSSEPVQETQYF
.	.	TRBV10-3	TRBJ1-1	TGTGCCAGCTTGGTACAGCCGAACACTGAAGCTTTCTTT	CASLVQPNTEAFF
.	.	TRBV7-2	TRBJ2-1	TGTGCCAGCAGCTTAGTCCGGCAGGGTCCGTCAGGAGAGCAGTTCTTC	CASSLVRQGPSGEQFF
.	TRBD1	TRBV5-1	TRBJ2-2	TGCGCCAGCAGCGGGGGGACAGGGATTTTTGCCGGGGAGCTGTTTTTT	CASSGGTGIFAGELFF
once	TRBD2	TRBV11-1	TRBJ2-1	TGTGCCAGCAGCCAGGTCGTGGGACTAGCGGGAGGACCCACCAATGAGCAGTTCTTC	CASSQVVGLAGGPTNEQFF
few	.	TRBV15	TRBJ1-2	TGTGCCACCAGCAGCATCAACTATGGCTACACCTTC	CATSSINYGYTF
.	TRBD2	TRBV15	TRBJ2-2	TGTGCCACCAGCACAGCCCGGACTAGCGGCACCACCGGGGAGCTGTTTTTT	CATSTARTSGTTGELFF
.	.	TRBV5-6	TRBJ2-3	TGTGCCAGCAGCCTCACAGCTACAGACCGAAGCACAGATACGCAGTATTTT	CASSLTATDRSTDTQYF
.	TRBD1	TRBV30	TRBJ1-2	TGTGCCTGGAGTGCGGGACAGGGGAGCGATGGCTACACCTTC	CAWSAGQGSDGYTF
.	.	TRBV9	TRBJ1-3	TGTGCCAGCAGCACATCAGGGGCGTCTGGAAACACCATATATTTT	CASSTSGASGNTIYF